Listed below are T cell receptor beta chains from one sample, sequenced in a study of technical replicates of blood from several donors. The method was immunoSEQ multiplex PCR; TCRdb's version includes in-frame clones alone and lacks a portion of them. The data contain approximately 92,000 clones, approximately 95% of them singletons. The sample comprised T cells isolated from PBMCs. These receptors came from a human donor in good health. Each CDR3 is given with its conserved first and last residue. The D gene is left open where the match is weak. Clone size is given for some rows only: seen once, a few or many times, or a class if the clone is expanded.

15 once - TRBJ2-3 TRBV18 CASSPPGAVTDTQYF TGTGCCAGCTCACCACCGGGGGCTGTCACAGATACGCAGTATTTT
12 - - TRBJ1-2 TRBV5-1 CASSDSLDGYTF TGCGCCAGCAGCGACAGTCTGGACGGCTACACCTTC
15 - TRBD1 TRBJ1-5 TRBV28 CASSSGQGFGWTQHF TGTGCCAGCAGTTCGGGACAGGGGTTTGGATGGACCCAGCATTTT
15 - - TRBJ2-5 TRBV9 CASSVGASNQETQYF TGTGCCAGCAGCGTAGGGGCCTCGAACCAAGAGACCCAGTACTTC
13 - - TRBJ2-5 TRBV5-6 CASRQGTAETQYF TGTGCCAGCAGACAGGGGACTGCGGAGACCCAGTACTTC
17 - TRBD2 TRBJ2-2 TRBV9 CASSPQAGGFNTGELFF TGTGCCAGCAGCCCGCAAGCGGGGGGGTTTAACACCGGGGAGCTGTTTTTT
15 - TRBD2 TRBJ2-1 TRBV5-1 CASSLGGGSYNEQFF TGCGCCAGCAGCTTGGGGGGGGGTTCCTACAATGAGCAGTTCTTC
15 - TRBD1 TRBJ1-6 TRBV30 CAWSHTGTGVVPLHF TGTGCCTGGAGCCACACCGGGACAGGGGTAGTACCCCTCCACTTT
16 - TRBD2 TRBJ2-7 TRBV4-1 CASSQDRASGTYEQYF TGCGCCAGCAGCCAAGATCGGGCTAGCGGAACCTACGAGCAGTACTTC
10 - - TRBJ1-2 TRBV20-1 CSARPYGYTF TGCAGTGCTAGACCTTATGGCTACACCTTC
15 once TRBD1 TRBJ1-1 TRBV14 CASSLWDRLNTEAFF TGTGCCAGCAGCCTCTGGGACAGACTGAACACTGAAGCTTTCTTT
15 - TRBD2 TRBJ2-3 TRBV2 CASSLSGGVADTQYF TGTGCCAGCAGTCTTAGCGGGGGGGTGGCAGATACGCAGTATTTT
14 - - TRBJ2-7 TRBV6-1 CASSEAGSSYEQYF TGTGCCAGCAGTGAAGCCGGGTCCTCCTACGAGCAGTACTTC
18 - TRBD2 TRBJ2-2 TRBV13 CASSVLSTSGRATGELFF TGTGCCAGCAGCGTCCTTTCGACTAGCGGGAGGGCCACCGGGGAGCTGTTTTTT
15 - - TRBJ2-7 TRBV6-1 CASSEVGHLSYEQYF TGTGCCAGCAGTGAAGTGGGCCATCTTTCCTACGAGCAGTACTTC
14 - - TRBJ1-1 TRBV14 CASSQGQLNTEAFF TGTGCCAGCAGCCAAGGACAGCTGAACACTGAAGCTTTCTTT
14 - - TRBJ1-6 TRBV27 CASRPPGLSSPLHF TGTGCCAGCAGACCCCCGGGACTGTCTTCACCCCTCCACTTT
14 - - TRBJ2-5 TRBV19 CASRFTSTQETQYF TGTGCCAGTAGATTTACTAGTACCCAAGAGACCCAGTACTTC